This TCR beta chain was captured by sequencing in a study of shared T cell receptors in the human thymus. In this sample, this clone turned up once. This CDR3 is 17 amino acids long. Germline-derived CDR1 and CDR2 are LGHNA and YSLEER. Trimming took off 1 base at V and 0 bases at J, with 14 bases between the two ends. Here immunoSEQ multiplex PCR was the method, and the copy in TCRdb shows in-frame clones only, minus some. The sample includes about 710,000 clones, around 87% of them seen just once. This sample also appeared in a second study, on human thymus T cells. Turning to that study: The source of the thymus tissue was resections taken during corrective heart surgery. Thymic repertoires of unrelated individuals were reported in related research to overlap highly.

The rearrangement links TRBV4-3 to TRBJ2-3; D might be TRBD2 (6 bases). The clonotype originates from a boy under two years old with a congenital heart defect. The sample taken for sequencing was thymocytes. The CDR3 is CASSQVRTKNSTDTQYF. Here the CDR3 DNA reads TGCGCCAGCAGCCAAGTTCGGACTAAAAATAGCACAGATACGCAGTATTTT.